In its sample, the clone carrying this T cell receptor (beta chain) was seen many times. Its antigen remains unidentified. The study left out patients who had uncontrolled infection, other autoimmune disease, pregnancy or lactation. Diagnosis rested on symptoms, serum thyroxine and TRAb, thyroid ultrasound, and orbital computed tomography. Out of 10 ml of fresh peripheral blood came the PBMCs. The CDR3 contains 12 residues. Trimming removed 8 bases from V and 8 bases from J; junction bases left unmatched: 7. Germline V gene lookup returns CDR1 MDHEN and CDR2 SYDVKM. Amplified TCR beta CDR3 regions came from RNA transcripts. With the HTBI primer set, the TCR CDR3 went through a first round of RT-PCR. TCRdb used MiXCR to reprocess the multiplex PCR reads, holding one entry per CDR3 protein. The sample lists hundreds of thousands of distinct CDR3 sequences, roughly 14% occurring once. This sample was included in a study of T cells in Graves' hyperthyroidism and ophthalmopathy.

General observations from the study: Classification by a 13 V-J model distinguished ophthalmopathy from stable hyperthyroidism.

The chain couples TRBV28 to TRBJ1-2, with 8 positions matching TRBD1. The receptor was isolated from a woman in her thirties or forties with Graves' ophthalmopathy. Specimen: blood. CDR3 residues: CASFDRGRGYTF. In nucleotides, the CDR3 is TGTGCCAGCTTCGACAGGGGCCGGGGCTACACCTTC.